This paragraph covers one TCR beta chain sequence. Over 95% purity was reached by all sorted populations. The sample comes from a study of beta chain features in type 1 diabetes. All of the isolated RNA was reverse transcribed, so expressed TCRB transcripts were sequenced. The method was immunoSEQ multiplex PCR; TCRdb's version includes in-frame clones alone and lacks a portion of them. The table has fewer than 900,000 clones, 15% to 20% seen once. The sequenced sample consisted of naive CD4+ T cells from blood. The receptor comes from a woman under 30 in good health.

CDR3 in amino acids: CASSHWVSPSSYEQYF. CDR3 nucleotides: TGTGCCAGCAGCCACTGGGTTTCCCCGAGCTCCTACGAGCAGTACTTC. The chain carries TRBV14 and TRBJ2-7, with D uncertain. Per germline, CDR1 SGHDN and CDR2 FVKESK. V shed 3 bases and J shed 0 bases, with 15 bases lying between them. There are 16 residues in the CDR3.